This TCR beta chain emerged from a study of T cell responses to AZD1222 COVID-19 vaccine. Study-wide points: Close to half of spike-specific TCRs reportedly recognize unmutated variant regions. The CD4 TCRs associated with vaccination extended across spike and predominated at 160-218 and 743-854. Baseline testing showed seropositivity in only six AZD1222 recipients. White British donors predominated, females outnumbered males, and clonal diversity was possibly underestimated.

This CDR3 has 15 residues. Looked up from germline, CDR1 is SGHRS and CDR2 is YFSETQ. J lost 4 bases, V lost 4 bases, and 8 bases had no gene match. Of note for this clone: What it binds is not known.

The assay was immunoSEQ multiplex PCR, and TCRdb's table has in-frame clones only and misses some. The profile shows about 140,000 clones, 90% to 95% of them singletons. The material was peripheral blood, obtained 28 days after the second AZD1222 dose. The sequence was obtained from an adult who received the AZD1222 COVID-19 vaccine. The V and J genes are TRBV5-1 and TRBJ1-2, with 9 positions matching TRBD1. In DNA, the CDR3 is TGCGCCAGCAGCCGGGACAGGGCCGAGAGCTATGGCTACACCTTC. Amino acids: CASSRDRAESYGYTF.